The 27 T cell receptor beta chains reported below all come from one sample, sequenced in a study of response to subunit inactivated influenza vaccine. TCRdb reprocessed the RT-PCR reads via MiXCR and lists one record per CDR3 protein. Here the sample spans about 500,000 distinct CDR3 sequences, approximately 15% being singletons. Sample: CD4+ T cells sorted from PBMCs, taken less than 30 months after vaccination. The receptors shown here come from a man aged 45 to 75 who received an inactivated influenza vaccine.

This clonotype has only a few counts. The gene calls are TRBV20-1 and TRBJ2-3; 8 nucleotides line up with TRBD2. CDR3 length: 14 amino acids. CDR1 and CDR2 from the germline V gene are DFQATT and SNEGSKA (reference sequence). Trimming at V came to 6 bases and at J to 3 bases, leaving 8 bases not matched to a gene. The CDR3 DNA reads TGCAGTGCAACCCGTAGCGGGGCTACAGATACGCAGTATTTT. This sequence encodes CSATRSGATDTQYF.

The V and J genes are TRBV5-1 and TRBJ2-1; D uncertain. Deletions cut 0 bases from V and 4 bases from J, with 8 bases between. CDR1 and CDR2 from the germline V gene are SGHRS and YFSETQ. This CDR3 contains 14 residues. The DNA of the CDR3 is TGCGCCAGCAGCTTGGCAAGTGCATACAATGAGCAGTTCTTC. Encoded protein: CASSLASAYNEQFF.

This clonotype was recorded a few times. V is TRBV20-1 and J is TRBJ1-5; tentative D call: TRBD1 (5 bases). The CDR3 length is 16 residues. The V gene lost 0 bases and the J gene lost 6 bases, with 18 bases spanning the gap. Per germline, CDR1 DFQATT and CDR2 SNEGSKA (reference sequence). This chain's CDR3 is CSARDYGQGLGQPQHF. In nucleotides, the CDR3 is TGCAGTGCTAGAGATTATGGCCAGGGTTTAGGTCAGCCCCAGCATTTT.

The rearrangement links TRBV18 to TRBJ2-7; tentatively, D is TRBD1 (5 bases). The ends were cut back, 6 bases at V and 5 bases at J, with 20 bases in the middle. From germline, CDR1 is KGHSH and CDR2 LQKENI. The CDR3 covers 15 residues. This CDR3 reads CASSPLPARAHEQYF. The CDR3 DNA reads TGTGCCAGCTCGCCCCTACCTGCCAGGGCCCACGAGCAGTACTTC.

This clonotype has only a few counts. The J gene is TRBJ1-2, the V gene TRBV3-1; unclear D gene. CDR3 size: 12 residues. Germline CDR1 is LGHDT and CDR2 is YNNKEL (reference sequence). The V gene lost 7 bases and the J gene lost 4 bases, with 10 bases spanning the gap. CDR3 coding DNA: TGTGCCAGCATGGGCAGCCCCTATGGCTACACCTTC. It translates to CASMGSPYGYTF.

The V gene is TRBV6-1, the J gene TRBJ1-5; the D is unclear. The CDR3 contains 13 residues. Deletions cut 2 bases from V and 7 bases from J, with 9 bases between. Germline values: CDR1 MNHNS, CDR2 SASEGT. The CDR3, as DNA: TGTGCCAGCAGTGAAAATCCGATGCAGCCCCAGCATTTT. Its translation is CASSENPMQPQHF.

The chain combines TRBV5-8 with TRBJ2-7; TRBD1 might be the D (5 bases). CDR1 is SGHTS and CDR2 is YDEGEE in the germline V gene. This CDR3 comprises 12 residues. V was trimmed by 1 base and J by 4 bases, leaving 6 bases between them. The chain's CDR3 is CASSLRTYEQYF. DNA for the CDR3: TGTGCCAGCAGCTTGAGGACATACGAGCAGTACTTC.

This clonotype was found many times. The CDR3 loop is CASSYQQNTEAFF. CDR3 DNA sequence: TGTGCCAGCAGTTACCAGCAGAACACTGAAGCTTTCTTT. V and J are TRBV12-3 or TRBV12-4 and TRBJ1-1; the D is unclear. Trimming took off 4 bases at V and 1 base at J, with 7 bases between the two ends. This CDR3 comprises 13 residues.

This clonotype appeared a few times. The V gene is TRBV7-2, the J gene TRBJ2-3; D gene ambiguous. The V end was cut by 5 bases, the J end by 2 bases, with 8 bases between. Looked up from germline, CDR1 is SGHTA and CDR2 is FQGNSA. CDR3 length equals 13 residues. The CDR3, as DNA: TGTGCCAGCAGCGTCTCCCCCACAGATACGCAGTATTTT. It specifies CASSVSPTDTQYF. Complete variable domain (other parts from reference TRBV7-2 and TRBJ2-3): GAGVSQSPSNKVTEKGKDVELRCDPISGHTALYWYRQSLGQGLEFLIYFQGNSAPDKSGLPSDRFSAERTGGSVSTLTIQRTQQEDSAVYLCASSVSPTDTQYFGPGTRLTVL.

This clonotype was seen at least ten times. The rearrangement joins TRBV29-1 to TRBJ2-4; D possibly matches TRBD1 or TRBD2 (6 bases each). Germline lookup yields CDR1 SQVTM and CDR2 ANQGSEA. Trimming removed 4 bases from V and 11 bases from J, with 24 bases in between. The CDR3 is 15 amino acids. The CDR3 sequence: CSVVSLAGGRQLQYF. In nucleotides, the CDR3 is TGCAGCGTTGTATCTCTTGCTGGGGGGCGGCAGCTTCAGTACTTC.

This clonotype was recorded a few times. The chain employs TRBV5-1 and TRBJ2-2; D is ambiguous. Germline V gene lookup returns CDR1 SGHRS and CDR2 YFSETQ. V lost 4 bases and J lost 7, with 17 bases in between. This CDR3 has 15 amino acids. CDR3 amino acids: CASSPDYTAGGELFF. The CDR3 DNA reads as TGCGCCAGCAGCCCGGATTACACGGCAGGCGGGGAGCTGTTTTTT. Full variable domain (remainder filled in from reference TRBV5-1 and TRBJ2-2): KAGVTQTPRYLIKTRGQQVTLSCSPISGHRSVSWYQQTPGQGLQFLFEYFSETQRNKGNFPGRFSGRQFSNSRSEMNVSTLELGDSALYLCASSPDYTAGGELFFGEGSRLTVL.

The chain's CDR3 is CASSYSRDNYQYF. DNA for the CDR3: TGCGCCAGCAGCTATTCCCGGGACAACTACCAGTACTTC. This rearrangement joins TRBV5-1 to TRBJ2-5; D may be TRBD1 (6 bases). The CDR3 is 13 residues long. V lost 3 bases and J 10 bases, leaving 16 bases between the germline ends. Germline V gives CDR1 SGHRS, CDR2 YFSETQ.

A note on this clonotype: The junction differs from germline at one of its ends, possibly a read error. The chain employs TRBV28 and TRBJ2-3; the match to TRBD2 covers 14 bases. This CDR3 comprises 12 residues. The germline V gene has CDR1 MDHEN and CDR2 SYDVKM. The CDR3 DNA is TGTGCCAGCAGTTGGAGGACTAGCGGGAGGAATTTT. It encodes CASSWRTSGRNF.

This clonotype has more than one count but fewer than ten. V is TRBV20-1 and J is TRBJ2-4, with TRBD2 identical over 7 bases. This CDR3 spans 15 amino acids. V lost 0 bases to trimming and J lost 1 base; unmatched junction nucleotides: 3. The germline CDR1 and CDR2 sequences are DFQATT and SNEGSKA (reference sequence). CDR3 coding DNA: TGCAGTGCTAGAGATGACGGGGGGGCCAAAAACATTCAGTACTTC. This encodes CSARDDGGAKNIQYF.

J is TRBJ1-1 and V is TRBV5-1, with D uncertain. The CDR3 length is 14 residues. Trimming cost V 6 bases and J 1 base, with 13 bases left between them. Germline CDR1 SGHRS, CDR2 YFSETQ. The CDR3 DNA follows: TGCGCCAGCACCCGCGGAGGAAAGAACACTGAAGCTTTCTTT. Protein: CASTRGGKNTEAFF.

V usage is TRBV6-6 and J usage is TRBJ2-3, with D maybe TRBD2 (5 bases). Germline values: CDR1 MNHNY, CDR2 SVGAGI (reference sequence). V gave up 5 bases and J gave up 12 bases, with 18 bases separating them. CDR3 length: 13 amino acids. CDR3 nucleotides: TGTGCCAGCAGTCCCGTCGACGGCGGGTATCAGTATTTT. Protein product: CASSPVDGGYQYF.

A few counts support this clonotype. The chain carries TRBV2 and TRBJ1-6; no firm D call. This CDR3 spans 14 amino acids. Germline CDR1 and CDR2: SNHLY and FYNNEI. Trimming took off 4 bases at V and 7 bases at J, with 11 bases between the two ends. CDR3 nucleotides: TGTGCCAGCAGTGCCGGGAGTTTAAATTCACCCCTCCACTTT. Encoded protein: CASSAGSLNSPLHF.

This clonotype was counted a few times. The CDR3 bases are TGTGCCAGCAGTCGTAGCCCTCTTCGCGATGAGCAGTTCTTC. It yields the protein CASSRSPLRDEQFF. This chain joins TRBV9 and TRBJ2-1, with D unclear. Trimming pared 5 bases from V and 8 bases from J, leaving 17 bases between. The germline gives CDR1 SGDLS, CDR2 YYNGEE. There are 14 residues in the CDR3.

The V gene is TRBV4-3, the J gene TRBJ2-1; 7 bases align to TRBD1. Trimming cost V 1 base and J 6 bases; bases outside gene matches: 6. CDR3 length equals 15 residues. In germline, CDR1 is LGHNA, CDR2 YSLEER. CDR3 sequence (DNA): TGCGCCAGCAGCCAAGGATCGACAGGGTCCAATGAGCAGTTCTTC. Protein: CASSQGSTGSNEQFF.

V gene TRBV20-1 combines with J gene TRBJ1-4, with unresolved D. Germline CDR1 reads DFQATT; CDR2 reads SNEGSKA (reference sequence). V was shortened by 0 bases and J by 0 bases, with 8 bases between the two germline ends. This CDR3 contains 15 residues. CDR3 nucleotide sequence: TGCAGTGCTAGAGATCTAAGGGCAACTAATGAAAAACTGTTTTTT. This translates into CSARDLRATNEKLFF.

The V and J genes are TRBV7-2 and TRBJ2-4, with TRBD1 matching 8 bases. The CDR3 loop spans 15 amino acids. Losses at the gene ends were 5 bases for V and 6 bases for J; bases not matched to a gene: 9. Looked up from germline, CDR1 is SGHTA and CDR2 is FQGNSA. The CDR3 region has the DNA TGTGCCAGCAGCCCAGGACAGGGAGTGGTAAACATTCAGTACTTC. Amino acid sequence: CASSPGQGVVNIQYF.

This clonotype showed up just a few times. The chain uses TRBV18 and TRBJ1-4; 7 positions agree with TRBD1. CDR3 length: 18 amino acids. The ends lost 0 bases at V and 0 bases at J; junction bases unmatched: 7. Per the germline V gene, CDR1 is KGHSH and CDR2 is LQKENI. CDR3 bases: TGTGCCAGCTCACCACCAAACGACAGGGTTGCAACTAATGAAAAACTGTTTTTT. As protein: CASSPPNDRVATNEKLFF.

The V gene is TRBV7-9, the J gene TRBJ1-4, with a weak D call TRBD1 (6 bases). The CDR3 runs 11 residues. Germline loops: CDR1 SEHNR, CDR2 FQNEAQ (reference sequence). V lost 7 bases and J 11 bases, leaving 11 bases between the germline ends. The CDR3 bases are TGTGCCAGCAACGGTCAGGGGAAACTGTTTTTT. It codes for CASNGQGKLFF.

This chain uses TRBV2 with TRBJ2-7; 8 nucleotides align to TRBD1. Looked up from germline, CDR1 is SNHLY and CDR2 is FYNNEI. The V and J ends lost 6 bases and 2 bases, in that order; junction bases with no gene match: 9. The CDR3 consists of 15 residues. In nucleotides, the CDR3 is TGTGCCAGCAGATCAGTGGACAGGGTAGCCTACGAGCAGTACTTC. Its protein is CASRSVDRVAYEQYF.

In DNA, the CDR3 is TGTGCCAGCTGGCGGCAGGGAGGCTACAATGAGCAGTTCTTC. Amino acid sequence: CASWRQGGYNEQFF. The chain combines TRBV6-1 with TRBJ2-1, with D possibly matching TRBD2 (6 bases). The length of the CDR3 is 14 residues. Germline loops: CDR1 MNHNS, CDR2 SASEGT. V dropped 8 bases and J dropped 3 bases, with 14 bases sitting between them.

This clonotype has just one count. The chain joins TRBV12-3 or TRBV12-4 to TRBJ1-1; tentative D call: TRBD1 (5 bases). Trimming removed 2 bases at V and 5 bases at J, with 9 bases between. This CDR3 is 13 amino acids long. The CDR3 region has the DNA TGTGCCAGCAGTTTAAACAGGTTAACTGAAGCTTTCTTT. Translating gives CASSLNRLTEAFF.

In regard to this clonotype: Its ends do not fully match the called genes, so a read error is possible. The rearrangement uses TRBV28 and TRBJ2-1, with 9 positions matching TRBD2. The CDR3 totals 16 residues. Germline V CDR1 and CDR2: MDHEN, SYDVKM. CDR3 loop: CPSKQSGTSSYNEQFF. The CDR3 DNA is TGTCCCAGCAAACAATCAGGGACTAGCAGTTACAATGAGCAGTTCTTC.